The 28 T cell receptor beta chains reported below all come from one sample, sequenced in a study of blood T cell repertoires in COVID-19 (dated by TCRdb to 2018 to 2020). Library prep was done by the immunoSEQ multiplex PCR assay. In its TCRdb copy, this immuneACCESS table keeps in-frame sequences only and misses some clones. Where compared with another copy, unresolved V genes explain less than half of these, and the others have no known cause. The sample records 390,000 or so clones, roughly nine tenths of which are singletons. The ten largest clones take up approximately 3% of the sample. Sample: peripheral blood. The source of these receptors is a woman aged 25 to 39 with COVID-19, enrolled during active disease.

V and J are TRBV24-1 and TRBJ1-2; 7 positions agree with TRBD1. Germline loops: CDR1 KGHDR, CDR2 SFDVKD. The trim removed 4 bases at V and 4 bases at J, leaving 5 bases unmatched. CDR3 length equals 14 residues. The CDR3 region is CATSDPGQTYGYTF. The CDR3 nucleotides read TGTGCCACCAGTGACCCGGGACAGACCTATGGCTACACCTTC.

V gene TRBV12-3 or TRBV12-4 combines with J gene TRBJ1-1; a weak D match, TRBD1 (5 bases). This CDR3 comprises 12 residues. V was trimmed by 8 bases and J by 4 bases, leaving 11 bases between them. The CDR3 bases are TGTGCCAGCCGTAGGGGTCGCACTGAAGCTTTCTTT. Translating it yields CASRRGRTEAFF.

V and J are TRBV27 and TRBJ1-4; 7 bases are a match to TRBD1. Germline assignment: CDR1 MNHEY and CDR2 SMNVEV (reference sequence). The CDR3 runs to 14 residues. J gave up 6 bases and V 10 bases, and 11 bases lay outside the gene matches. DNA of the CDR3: TGTGCCAATGCGGGCCGGGACAGATATGAAAAACTGTTTTTT. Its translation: CANAGRDRYEKLFF.

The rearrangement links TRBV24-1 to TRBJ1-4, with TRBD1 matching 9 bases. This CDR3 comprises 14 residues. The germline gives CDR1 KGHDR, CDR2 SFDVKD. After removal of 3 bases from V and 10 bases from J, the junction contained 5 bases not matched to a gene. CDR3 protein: CATSDADRGGKLFF. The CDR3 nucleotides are TGTGCCACCAGTGATGCGGACAGGGGCGGAAAACTGTTTTTT.

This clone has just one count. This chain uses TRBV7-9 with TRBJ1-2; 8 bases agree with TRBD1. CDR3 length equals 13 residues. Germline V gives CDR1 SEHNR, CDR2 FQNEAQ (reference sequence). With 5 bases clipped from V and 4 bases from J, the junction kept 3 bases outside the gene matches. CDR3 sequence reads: CASSLGTGYGYTF. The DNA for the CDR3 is TGTGCCAGCAGCCTCGGGACAGGCTATGGCTACACCTTC.

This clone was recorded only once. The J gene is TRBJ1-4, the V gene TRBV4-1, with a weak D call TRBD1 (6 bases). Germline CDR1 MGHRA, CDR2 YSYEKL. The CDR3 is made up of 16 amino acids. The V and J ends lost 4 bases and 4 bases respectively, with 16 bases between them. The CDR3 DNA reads TGCGCCAGCAGCCGCAGCGGGGGGCCGAGTAATGAAAAACTGTTTTTT. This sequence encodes CASSRSGGPSNEKLFF.

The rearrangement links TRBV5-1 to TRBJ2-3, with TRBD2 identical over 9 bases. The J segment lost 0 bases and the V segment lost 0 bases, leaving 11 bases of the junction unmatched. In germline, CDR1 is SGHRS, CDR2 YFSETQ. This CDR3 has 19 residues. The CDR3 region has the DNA TGCGCCAGCAGCTTGGCCCGGCTAGCGGGACCCTCTAGCACAGATACGCAGTATTTT. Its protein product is CASSLARLAGPSSTDTQYF.

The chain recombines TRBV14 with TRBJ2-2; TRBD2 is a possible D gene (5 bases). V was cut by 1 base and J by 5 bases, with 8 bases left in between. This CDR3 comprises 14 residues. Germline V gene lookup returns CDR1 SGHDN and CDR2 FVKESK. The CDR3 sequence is CASSQVRRTGELFF. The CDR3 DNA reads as TGTGCCAGCAGCCAAGTCAGGAGGACCGGGGAGCTGTTTTTT.

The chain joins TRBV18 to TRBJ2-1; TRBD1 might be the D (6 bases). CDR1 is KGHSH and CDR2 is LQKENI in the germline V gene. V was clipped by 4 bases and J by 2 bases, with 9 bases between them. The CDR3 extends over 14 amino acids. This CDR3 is CASSLRTAYNEQFF. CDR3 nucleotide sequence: TGTGCCAGCTCACTTCGGACAGCCTACAATGAGCAGTTCTTC.

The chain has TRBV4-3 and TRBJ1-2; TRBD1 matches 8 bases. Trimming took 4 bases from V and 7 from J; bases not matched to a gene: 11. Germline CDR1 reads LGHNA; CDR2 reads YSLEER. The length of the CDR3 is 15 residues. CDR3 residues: CASSPTARQGSGYTF. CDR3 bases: TGCGCCAGCAGCCCCACTGCCCGACAGGGGAGTGGCTACACCTTC.

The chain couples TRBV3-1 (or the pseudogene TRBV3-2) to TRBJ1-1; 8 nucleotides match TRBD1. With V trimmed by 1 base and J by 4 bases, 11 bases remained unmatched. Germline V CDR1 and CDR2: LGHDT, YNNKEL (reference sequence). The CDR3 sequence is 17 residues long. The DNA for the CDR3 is TGTGCCAGCAGCCAAGGTCGCCAGGGGGCGCCAGGCACTGAAGCTTTCTTT. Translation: CASSQGRQGAPGTEAFF.

The CDR3 bases are TGTGCCAGCAGCTGGGGCCACACAGATACGCAGTATTTT. Protein sequence: CASSWGHTDTQYF. This chain uses TRBV5-6 with TRBJ2-3; maybe TRBD1 (5 bases). This CDR3 contains 13 residues. V lost 3 bases, J lost 2 bases, and 7 bases lay in between. Germline loops: CDR1 SGHDT, CDR2 YYEEEE.

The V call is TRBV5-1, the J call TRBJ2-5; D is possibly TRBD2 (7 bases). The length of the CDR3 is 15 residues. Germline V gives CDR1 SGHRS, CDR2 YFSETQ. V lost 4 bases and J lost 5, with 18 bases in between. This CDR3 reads CASSPSGGGAETQYF. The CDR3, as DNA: TGCGCCAGCAGCCCCTCTGGCGGGGGCGCGGAGACCCAGTACTTC.

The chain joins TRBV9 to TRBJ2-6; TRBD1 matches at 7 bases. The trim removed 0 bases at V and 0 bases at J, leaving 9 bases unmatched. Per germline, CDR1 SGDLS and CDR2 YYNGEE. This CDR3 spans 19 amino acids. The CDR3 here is CASSVGGRGYISGANVLTF. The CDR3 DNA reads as TGTGCCAGCAGCGTAGGTGGCAGGGGGTACATCTCTGGGGCCAACGTCCTGACTTTC.

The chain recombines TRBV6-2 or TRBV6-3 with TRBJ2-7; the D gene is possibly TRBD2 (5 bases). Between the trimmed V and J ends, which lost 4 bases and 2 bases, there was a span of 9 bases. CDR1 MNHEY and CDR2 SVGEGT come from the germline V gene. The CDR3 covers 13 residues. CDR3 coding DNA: TGTGCCAGCAGTTTGGACTGGGCCTACGAGCAGTACGTC. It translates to CASSLDWAYEQYV.

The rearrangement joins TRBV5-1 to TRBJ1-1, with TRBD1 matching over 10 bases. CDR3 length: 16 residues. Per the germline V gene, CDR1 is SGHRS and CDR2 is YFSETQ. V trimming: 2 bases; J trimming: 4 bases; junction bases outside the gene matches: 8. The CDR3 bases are TGCGCCAGCAGCTTCAACCCGGGACAGGGGACCACTGAAGCTTTCTTT. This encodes CASSFNPGQGTTEAFF.

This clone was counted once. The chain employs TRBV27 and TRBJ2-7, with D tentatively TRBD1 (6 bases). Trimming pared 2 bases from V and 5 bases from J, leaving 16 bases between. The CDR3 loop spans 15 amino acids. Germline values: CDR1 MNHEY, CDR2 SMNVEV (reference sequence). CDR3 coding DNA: TGTGCCAGCAGTTTAGAGGCAGGGGATCTTCACGAGCAGTACGTC. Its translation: CASSLEAGDLHEQYV.

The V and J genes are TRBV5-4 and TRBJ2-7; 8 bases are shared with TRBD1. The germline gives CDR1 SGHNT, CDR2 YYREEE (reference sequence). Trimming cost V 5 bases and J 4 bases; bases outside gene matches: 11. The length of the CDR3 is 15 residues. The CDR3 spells CASSQGAASEYEQYV. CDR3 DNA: TGTGCCAGCAGTCAGGGGGCAGCTAGCGAGTACGAGCAGTACGTC.

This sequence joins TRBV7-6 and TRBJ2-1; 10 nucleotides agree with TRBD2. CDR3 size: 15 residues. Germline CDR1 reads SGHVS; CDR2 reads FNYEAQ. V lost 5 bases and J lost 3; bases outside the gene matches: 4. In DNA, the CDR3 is TGTGCCAGCAGCAGTCAGCGGGGGGGCTACAATGAGCAGTTCTTC. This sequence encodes CASSSQRGGYNEQFF. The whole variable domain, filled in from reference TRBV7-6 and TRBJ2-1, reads GAGVSQSPRYKVTKRGQDVALRCDPISGHVSLYWYRQALGQGPEFLTYFNYEAQQDKSGLPNDRFSAERPEGSISTLTIQRTEQRDSAMYRCASSSQRGGYNEQFFGPGTRLTVL.

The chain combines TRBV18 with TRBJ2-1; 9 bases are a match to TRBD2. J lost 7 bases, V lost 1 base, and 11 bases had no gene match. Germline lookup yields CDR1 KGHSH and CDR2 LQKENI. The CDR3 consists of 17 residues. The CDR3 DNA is TGTGCCAGCTCACCACTGGATAGCGGGAGCGGCCTGAATGAGCAGTTCTTC. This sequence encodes CASSPLDSGSGLNEQFF.

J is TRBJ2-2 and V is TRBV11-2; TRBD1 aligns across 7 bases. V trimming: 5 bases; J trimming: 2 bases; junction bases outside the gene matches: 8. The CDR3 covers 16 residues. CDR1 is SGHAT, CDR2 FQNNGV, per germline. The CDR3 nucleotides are TGTGCCAGCAGCCGGCTTGCAGGGGGAAACACCGGGGAGCTGTTTTTT. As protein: CASSRLAGGNTGELFF.

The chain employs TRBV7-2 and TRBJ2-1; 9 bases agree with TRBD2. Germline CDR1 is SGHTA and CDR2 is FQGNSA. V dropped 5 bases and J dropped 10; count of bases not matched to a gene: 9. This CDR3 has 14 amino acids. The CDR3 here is CASSPETSGGEQFF. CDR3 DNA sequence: TGTGCCAGCAGCCCGGAGACTAGCGGCGGGGAGCAGTTCTTC.

This chain's CDR3 is CASSQDWGESQNIQYF. The CDR3 nucleotides read TGCGCCAGCAGCCAAGACTGGGGGGAGAGCCAAAACATTCAGTACTTC. V and J are TRBV4-3 and TRBJ2-4; maybe TRBD2 (6 bases). The CDR3 has 16 amino acids. Germline CDR1 LGHNA, CDR2 YSLEER. V lost 0 bases to trimming and J lost 5 bases, with 14 bases between them.

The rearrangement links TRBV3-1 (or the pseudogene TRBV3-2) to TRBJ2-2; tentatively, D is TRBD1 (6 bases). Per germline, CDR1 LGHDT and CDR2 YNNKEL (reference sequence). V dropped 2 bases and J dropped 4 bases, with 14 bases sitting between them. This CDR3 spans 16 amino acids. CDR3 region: CASSQWLGAVTGELFF. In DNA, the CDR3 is TGTGCCAGCAGCCAATGGTTGGGGGCGGTCACCGGGGAGCTGTTTTTT.

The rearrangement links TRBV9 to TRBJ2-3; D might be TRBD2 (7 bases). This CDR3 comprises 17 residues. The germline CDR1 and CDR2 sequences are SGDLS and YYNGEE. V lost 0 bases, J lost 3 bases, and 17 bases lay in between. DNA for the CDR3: TGTGCCAGCAGCGTAGAGGGAGGTGGGGGGGCAACAGATACGCAGTATTTT. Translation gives CASSVEGGGGATDTQYF.

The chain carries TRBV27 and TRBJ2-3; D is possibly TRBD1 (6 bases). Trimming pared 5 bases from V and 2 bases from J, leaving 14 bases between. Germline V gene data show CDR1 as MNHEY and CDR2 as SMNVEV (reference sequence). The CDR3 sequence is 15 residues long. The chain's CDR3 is CASSGQGWFTDTQYF. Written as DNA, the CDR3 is TGTGCCAGCAGTGGGCAGGGGTGGTTCACAGATACGCAGTATTTT.

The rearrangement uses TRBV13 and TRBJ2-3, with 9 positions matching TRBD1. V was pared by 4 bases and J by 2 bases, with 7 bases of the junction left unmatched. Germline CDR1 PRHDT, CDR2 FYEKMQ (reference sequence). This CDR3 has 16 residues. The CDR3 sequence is CASSWNRDRDTDTQYF. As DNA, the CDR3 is TGTGCCAGCAGCTGGAACCGGGACAGGGACACAGATACGCAGTATTTT.

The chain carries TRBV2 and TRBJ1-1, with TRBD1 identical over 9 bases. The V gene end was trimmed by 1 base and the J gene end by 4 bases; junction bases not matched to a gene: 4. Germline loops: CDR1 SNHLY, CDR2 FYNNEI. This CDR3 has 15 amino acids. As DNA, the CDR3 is TGTGCCAGCAGTGAAGGGAACAGGGGGCCCACTGAAGCTTTCTTT. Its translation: CASSEGNRGPTEAFF. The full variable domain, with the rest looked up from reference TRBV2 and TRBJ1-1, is EPEVTQTPSHQVTQMGQEVILRCVPISNHLYFYWYRQILGQKVEFLVSFYNNEISEKSEIFDDQFSVERPDGSNFTLKIRSTKLEDSAMYFCASSEGNRGPTEAFFGQGTRLTVV.